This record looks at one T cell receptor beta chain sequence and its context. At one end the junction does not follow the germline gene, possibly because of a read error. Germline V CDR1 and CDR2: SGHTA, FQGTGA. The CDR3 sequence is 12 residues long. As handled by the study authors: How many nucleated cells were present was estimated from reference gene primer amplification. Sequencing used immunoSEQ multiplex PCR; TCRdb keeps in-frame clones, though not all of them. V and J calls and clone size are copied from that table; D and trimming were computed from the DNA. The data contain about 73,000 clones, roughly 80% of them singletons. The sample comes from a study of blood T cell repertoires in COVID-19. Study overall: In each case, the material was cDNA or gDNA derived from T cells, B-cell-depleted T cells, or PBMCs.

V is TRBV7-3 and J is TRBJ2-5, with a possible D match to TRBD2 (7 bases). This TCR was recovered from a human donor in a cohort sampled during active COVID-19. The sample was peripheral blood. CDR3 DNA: TGTGCCAGCAGCGGAACCACGGGGGGCATTCACTTC. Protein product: CASSGTTGGIHF.